Shown below are 16 T cell receptor beta chains from a single sample sequenced in a study of type 1 regulatory T cells. TCRdb fed the reads into MiXCR, producing one record per CDR3 protein. The sample records 60,000 to 70,000 distinct CDR3 sequences, roughly 50% being singletons. No cognate antigen is known for these TCRs. Input material: cultured non-Tr1 T cells, either the whole culture or a sorted T cell fraction (not recorded which). The receptors were sampled from a human donor in good health.

This clonotype came up a few times. The gene calls are TRBV20-1 and TRBJ1-5, with no clear D. V was clipped by 4 bases and J by 1 base, with 17 bases between them. The germline gives CDR1 DFQATT, CDR2 SNEGSKA (reference sequence). This CDR3 has 16 amino acids. CDR3 sequence reads: CSAKTPSGSSNQPQHF. The CDR3, as DNA: TGCAGTGCTAAGACACCCTCGGGTTCCAGCAATCAGCCCCAGCATTTT.

The rearrangement links TRBV12-3 or TRBV12-4 to TRBJ1-1, with a tentative D call TRBD1 (5 bases). The CDR3 has 13 residues. The germline V and J ends were trimmed by 6 bases and 7 bases, with 15 bases remaining between them. This CDR3 is CASSPLETVEAFF. The CDR3 nucleotides read TGTGCCAGCAGCCCCCTGGAGACAGTTGAAGCTTTCTTT.

A note on this clonotype: A much larger clone differs from this one at a single base, so this may be a read error. Here the CDR3 omits its conserved ending phenylalanine or tryptophan, so a read error is the likely source. The chain recombines TRBV5-1 with TRBJ1-2, with D possibly being TRBD1 (5 bases). The CDR3 totals 14 residues. The germline CDR1 and CDR2 sequences are SGHRS and YFSETQ. Trimming left V 1 base short and J 4 bases short, with 11 bases between. The CDR3 protein is CASSLSDSGYGYTI. For the CDR3, the DNA is TGCGCCAGCAGCTTGTCCGACAGTGGCTATGGCTACACCATC.

The rearrangement links TRBV5-1 to TRBJ1-3; D perhaps matches TRBD1 (6 bases). CDR1 and CDR2 from the germline V gene are SGHRS and YFSETQ. The CDR3 has 16 residues. V was cut by 4 bases and J by 1 base, with 15 bases left in between. The CDR3 nucleotides read TGCGCCAGCAGCCCGATCGCCACAGGGTCTGGAAACACCATATATTTT. Its protein product is CASSPIATGSGNTIYF.

This clonotype was seen a few times. The genes are TRBV28 and TRBJ2-2, with TRBD2 matching over 9 bases. V was clipped by 1 base and J by 6 bases; unmatched bases: 3. The CDR3 totals 15 residues. CDR1 and CDR2 from the germline V gene are MDHEN and SYDVKM. The CDR3 is CASSLLAGGPGELFF. DNA of the CDR3: TGTGCCAGCAGTTTATTGGCGGGGGGGCCCGGGGAGCTGTTTTTT.

This chain connects TRBV4-2 to TRBJ2-5, with 9 bases fitting TRBD2. The CDR3 runs 14 residues. From germline, CDR1 is LGHNA and CDR2 YNFKEQ. V shed 4 bases and J 3 bases; nucleotides not matched to a gene: 3. CDR3 loop: CASSRQRGEETQYF. The CDR3 nucleotides read TGTGCCAGCAGCCGTCAGCGGGGGGAAGAGACCCAGTACTTC.

The chain couples TRBV5-1 to TRBJ2-2; a weak D match, TRBD1 (6 bases). Trimming removed 6 bases from V and 6 bases from J, with 21 bases in between. The CDR3 length is 16 residues. Germline V gives CDR1 SGHRS, CDR2 YFSETQ. CDR3 sequence: CASIQTPSTGSGELFF. For the CDR3, the DNA is TGCGCCAGCATCCAGACCCCCTCCACAGGGTCCGGGGAGCTGTTTTTT.

The table lists this clonotype with a count of one. CDR3 loop: CATSDSGTQRETQYF. CDR3 nucleotides: TGTGCCACCAGTGATTCCGGGACACAAAGGGAGACCCAGTACTTC. The rearrangement joins TRBV24-1 to TRBJ2-5; D perhaps matches TRBD1 (6 bases). V lost 2 bases, J lost 5 bases, and 14 bases lay in between. This CDR3 spans 15 amino acids. The germline gives CDR1 KGHDR, CDR2 SFDVKD.

This clonotype appeared a few times. The chain employs TRBV20-1 and TRBJ1-3; perhaps TRBD1 as D (6 bases). Trimming removed 6 bases from V and 0 bases from J, with 18 bases in between. From germline, CDR1 is DFQATT and CDR2 SNEGSKA (reference sequence). The CDR3 runs 16 residues. This CDR3 is CSAHPGTKTSGNTIYF. The DNA for the CDR3 is TGCAGTGCCCATCCGGGGACAAAAACCTCTGGAAACACCATATATTTT.

There are a few counts of this clonotype. The chain carries TRBV12-3 or TRBV12-4 and TRBJ1-6, with D perhaps matching TRBD1 (6 bases). The V end was cut by 6 bases, the J end by 9 bases, with 15 bases between. The CDR3 spans 14 residues. This CDR3 is CASSFRDIGSPLHF. The CDR3 DNA follows: TGTGCCAGCAGCTTCCGGGACATCGGTTCACCCCTCCACTTT.

The genes are TRBV5-1 and TRBJ2-4, with 9 bases aligning to TRBD1. Germline V gene data show CDR1 as SGHRS and CDR2 as YFSETQ. The CDR3 is made up of 16 amino acids. With V trimmed by 4 bases and J by 4 bases, 9 bases remained unmatched. The CDR3: CASSLAGGQGKNIQYF. DNA of the CDR3: TGCGCCAGCAGCCTTGCTGGAGGACAGGGGAAAAACATTCAGTACTTC.

The V and J genes are TRBV25-1 and TRBJ1-2; 7 bases agree with TRBD1. J was trimmed by 5 bases and V by 5 bases; bases with no gene match: 2. Germline V gene data show CDR1 as MGHDK and CDR2 as SYGVNS. This CDR3 is 12 amino acids long. CDR3 nucleotide sequence: TGTGCCAGCAGTCGACAGGGATATGGCTACACCTTC. The encoded protein is CASSRQGYGYTF.

The gene calls are TRBV6-5 and TRBJ2-2; D gene uncertain. V was trimmed by 7 bases and J by 2 bases, leaving 5 bases between them. Germline CDR1 reads MNHEY; CDR2 reads SVGAGI. This CDR3 is 12 amino acids long. The CDR3 here is CASNGNTGELFF. The CDR3 DNA sequence: TGTGCCAGCAACGGAAACACCGGGGAGCTGTTTTTT.

The chain combines TRBV2 with TRBJ2-3, with 8 positions matching TRBD2. V lost 8 bases, J lost 6 bases, and 10 bases stayed unmatched. Germline V lookup: CDR1 SNHLY, CDR2 FYNNEI. This CDR3 has 14 residues. The CDR3 protein is CASRRGGGGDTQYF. The CDR3 DNA follows: TGTGCCAGCCGGCGCGGGGGCGGGGGGGATACGCAGTATTTT.

This CDR3 reads CASSPTLPRAQRGTKAFF. As DNA, the CDR3 is TGTGCCAGCAGCCCCACCTTACCCAGGGCACAAAGAGGAACTAAAGCTTTCTTT. The chain has TRBV7-2 and TRBJ1-1, with D possibly matching TRBD1 (5 bases). This CDR3 is 18 amino acids long. The germline V and J ends were trimmed by 5 bases and 9 bases, with 31 bases remaining between them. The germline V gene encodes CDR1 SGHTA and CDR2 FQGNSA.

The rearrangement uses TRBV6-1 and TRBJ2-1, with a possible D match to TRBD2 (5 bases). CDR3 length: 16 amino acids. Germline values: CDR1 MNHNS, CDR2 SASEGT. V was trimmed by 4 bases and J by 5 bases, leaving 18 bases between them. CDR3 loop: CASSGGVRISDNEQFF. CDR3 in DNA: TGTGCCAGCAGTGGGGGAGTGAGGATATCGGACAATGAGCAGTTCTTC.